The rows below give T cell receptor beta chains drawn from one sample of a study of T cells after yellow fever vaccination. TCRdb passed the 5' RACE reads through MiXCR, listing each CDR3 protein once. The sample records hundreds of thousands of distinct CDR3 sequences, about 19% being singletons. Sequencing used PBMCs, obtained before the yellow fever booster vaccination. These receptors originate from a man aged 18 to 29 who received the YFV17D yellow fever vaccine. Each CDR3 is given with its conserved first and last residue. D genes are given only for firm matches. A clone size is listed for some rows: how often the clone was seen (once, few, many), or a class if it is expanded.

V,D,J,size,DNA,CDR3
TRBV6-5,NA,TRBJ1-5,few,TGTGCCAGCAGTTACGGGCCAACTCCTAATCAGCCCCAGCATTTT,CASSYGPTPNQPQHF
TRBV12-3/TRBV12-4,NA,TRBJ1-1,NA,TGTGCCAGCAGTTTCGATCTAGGGTCCCCAACTGAAGCTTTCTTT,CASSFDLGSPTEAFF
TRBV4-1,NA,TRBJ1-2,few,TGCGCCAGCAGCCAAGAAGGATGGCTGTTATATGGCTACACCTTC,CASSQEGWLLYGYTF
TRBV27,TRBD1,TRBJ1-4,few,TGTGCCAGCAGTCCGGGGACAGGGTTCGGTGAAAAACTGTTTTTT,CASSPGTGFGEKLFF
TRBV15,NA,TRBJ1-6,NA,TGTGCCACCAGCAGCTGGGGGTCGGGCTCCTATAATTCACCCCTCCACTTT,CATSSWGSGSYNSPLHF
TRBV29-1,NA,TRBJ2-1,NA,TGCAGCGTTGAACGCGACTACAATGAGCAGTTCTTC,CSVERDYNEQFF
TRBV5-3,TRBD2,TRBJ2-1,NA,TGTGCCAGAAGCACCGGGACTAGCGAGTACAATGAGCAGTTCTTC,CARSTGTSEYNEQFF
TRBV28,NA,TRBJ2-6,NA,TGTGCCAGCAGTTTAAGCCCCCCTGGGGCCAACGTCCTGACTTTC,CASSLSPPGANVLTF
TRBV15,NA,TRBJ1-1,few,TGTGCCACCAGCAGAGATCGACAGGCAAACACTGAAGCTTTCTTT,CATSRDRQANTEAFF
TRBV6-2/TRBV6-3,TRBD2,TRBJ2-3,NA,TGTGCCAGCAGTTTCAACATAAGACGGGTTCCGGGGGGAAGCACAGATACGCAGTATTTT,CASSFNIRRVPGGSTDTQYF
TRBV9,NA,TRBJ1-3,few,TGTGCCAGCAGCGGGGAAAGACAGAGCTCTGGAAACACCATATATTTT,CASSGERQSSGNTIYF
TRBV2,NA,TRBJ2-3,many,TGTGCCAGCAACTCCCACGAGGGAGATACGCAGTATTTT,CASNSHEGDTQYF
TRBV5-1,NA,TRBJ2-2,few,TGCGCCAGCAGCTGGGGGGCCGTCACCGGGGAGCTGTTTTTT,CASSWGAVTGELFF
TRBV7-2,NA,TRBJ1-1,few,TGTGCCAGCAGCTTCGGGATGGGGTCTGAAGCTTTCTTT,CASSFGMGSEAFF
TRBV5-1,NA,TRBJ1-6,few,TGCGCCAGCAGCGAGGACGGTCAATTTTCACCCCTCCACTTT,CASSEDGQFSPLHF
TRBV5-6,NA,TRBJ1-5,NA,TGTGCCAGCAGCACGCTGGGCAATCAGCCCCAGCATTTT,CASSTLGNQPQHF
TRBV6-2/TRBV6-3,NA,TRBJ2-1,NA,TGTGCCAGCAGTTACAGGGAGGCCAATGAGCAGTTCTTC,CASSYREANEQFF
TRBV5-1,TRBD1,TRBJ1-2,NA,TGCGCCAGCAGCTTGCTGGAGGGGGCGTACGGCTACACCTTC,CASSLLEGAYGYTF
TRBV12-3/TRBV12-4,NA,TRBJ2-5,NA,TGTGCCAGCAGGAATAGCGTCCTACAGACCCAGTACTTC,CASRNSVLQTQYF
TRBV3-1,NA,TRBJ2-5,NA,TGTGCCAGCAGCCTCGGGCGCAAACTAGTCTCCCAAGAGACCCAGTACTTC,CASSLGRKLVSQETQYF
TRBV9,NA,TRBJ1-1,NA,TGTGCCAGCAGCGTAGCTGAGATGAACACTGAAGCTTTCTTT,CASSVAEMNTEAFF
TRBV28,NA,TRBJ1-5,few,TGTGCCAGCAGGTACGGAGGCGACAATCAGCCCCAGCATTTT,CASRYGGDNQPQHF
TRBV27,TRBD1,TRBJ2-2,NA,TGTGCCAGCAGTTTAGGGACAGGGGGGATCGGGGAGCTGTTTTTT,CASSLGTGGIGELFF
TRBV11-2,TRBD1,TRBJ2-3,NA,TGTGCCAGCAGCACCAGGGGGTCTCTCCAGCAGTATTTT,CASSTRGSLQQYF
TRBV18,NA,TRBJ2-7,few,TGTGCCAGCTCACCAAGCGGCGGACAATCCTACGAGCAGTACTTC,CASSPSGGQSYEQYF
TRBV6-6,NA,TRBJ1-5,NA,TGTGCCAGCAGCCGTCAACACAATCAGCCCCAGCATTTT,CASSRQHNQPQHF
TRBV6-5,NA,TRBJ2-2,NA,TGTGCCAGCAGTTACGGGGTCACTAAGGGCAACACCGGGGAGCTGTTTTTT,CASSYGVTKGNTGELFF
TRBV11-2,TRBD2,TRBJ2-3,few,TGTGCCAGCAGCCCGACCTTTGGGCTAGCGGGGGGAAGCACAGATACGCAGTATTTT,CASSPTFGLAGGSTDTQYF
TRBV18,NA,TRBJ2-1,NA,TGTGCCAGCTCTGATTCCCGCAGCTACAATGAGCAGTTCTTC,CASSDSRSYNEQFF
TRBV11-2,NA,TRBJ2-3,NA,TGTGCCAGCTACGGGCAACAGGATACGCAGTATTTT,CASYGQQDTQYF
TRBV10-3,NA,TRBJ1-2,few,TGTGCCATCAGTGTCGAGGAATACTATGGCTACACCTTC,CAISVEEYYGYTF
TRBV6-1,NA,TRBJ2-1,NA,TGTGCCAGCAGTGCGTCGTCGACATCCGCCTACAATGAGCAGTTCTTC,CASSASSTSAYNEQFF
TRBV4-3,TRBD2,TRBJ2-1,few,TGCGCCAGCAGCCAAGATCCTCTAGCGGGGACGAGCTCCTACAATGAGCAGTTCTTC,CASSQDPLAGTSSYNEQFF
TRBV12-3/TRBV12-4,NA,TRBJ2-3,NA,TGTGCCAGCAGCCTCAGCGGGTCAGGCACAGATACGCAGTATTTT,CASSLSGSGTDTQYF
TRBV7-2,NA,TRBJ2-3,NA,TGTGCCAGCAGCTTAGATCTAACTAGCACAGATACGCAGTATTTT,CASSLDLTSTDTQYF
TRBV7-3,NA,TRBJ1-3,NA,TGTGCCAGCAGCGTGATAAAGGTGGAAGAAGGAAACACCATATATTTT,CASSVIKVEEGNTIYF
TRBV25-1,TRBD2,TRBJ2-1,few,TGTGCCAGCAGCATAGCGGGGCCCCACAATGAGCAGTTCTTC,CASSIAGPHNEQFF
TRBV5-1,TRBD2,TRBJ2-2,few,TGCGCCAGCAGGCGTGGACTAGCGGACTCCACCGGGGAGCTGTTTTTT,CASRRGLADSTGELFF
TRBV9,TRBD2,TRBJ2-1,few,TGTGCCAGCATCCCAAGGTCGGGACTAGCCAACAATGAGCAGTTCTTC,CASIPRSGLANNEQFF
TRBV7-2,NA,TRBJ1-1,NA,TGTGCCAGCAGCTTAGAACGCCTCCACACTGAAGCTTTCTTT,CASSLERLHTEAFF
TRBV10-3,TRBD1,TRBJ2-1,NA,TGTGCCATCAGTGCCGGGACAGACCCAACTGAGCAGTTCTTC,CAISAGTDPTEQFF
TRBV20-1,NA,TRBJ2-1,many,TGCAGTGCTTCGGACTCGAGCTCCTACAATGAGCAGTTCTTC,CSASDSSSYNEQFF
TRBV6-5,NA,TRBJ2-3,few,TGTGCCAGCAGTTACAGGGATCGAGATACGCAGTATTTT,CASSYRDRDTQYF
TRBV5-1,TRBD1,TRBJ2-7,NA,TGCGCCAGCAGCGTCACTCCGGGACAGGGGATCTACGAGCAGTACTTC,CASSVTPGQGIYEQYF
TRBV4-3,NA,TRBJ1-1,NA,TGCGCCAGCAGCCAATTTCTGGCAGTCAACACTGAAGCTTTCTTT,CASSQFLAVNTEAFF
TRBV9,TRBD2,TRBJ2-3,NA,TGTGCCAGCAGCCCCCGTAGCGGGGGCGGAGATACGCAGTATTTT,CASSPRSGGGDTQYF
TRBV12-3/TRBV12-4,NA,TRBJ1-2,few,TGTGCCAGCAGCCCCAGTCCGAAACTAGGCTATGGCTACACCTTC,CASSPSPKLGYGYTF
TRBV6-1,NA,TRBJ2-7,NA,TGTGCAAACGGGGACTTCGGTGGCGAGCAGTACTTC,CANGDFGGEQYF
TRBV5-6,NA,TRBJ1-4,NA,TGTGCCAGCAGCTGGGGGGGACAAGCGTATGAAAAACTGTTTTTT,CASSWGGQAYEKLFF
TRBV4-2,TRBD2,TRBJ2-1,NA,TGTGCCAGCAGCCCAAGGGCGCATAGCGGGGGGGCATCTTACAATGAGCAGTTCTTC,CASSPRAHSGGASYNEQFF
TRBV9,NA,TRBJ1-5,NA,TGTGCCAGCAGCGTACTTGGGGGGCTGGGGCAGCCCCAGCATTTT,CASSVLGGLGQPQHF
TRBV19,NA,TRBJ1-2,NA,TGTGCCAGTAGTCCCGACAGCCGGGGGTATGGCTACACCTTC,CASSPDSRGYGYTF
TRBV29-1,NA,TRBJ2-3,many,TGCAGCGTTGACAGGGGCACAGATACGCAGTATTTT,CSVDRGTDTQYF
TRBV5-1,NA,TRBJ2-5,few,TGCGCCAGCAGCTTGGGAGACTACATCCAAGAGACCCAGTACTTC,CASSLGDYIQETQYF
TRBV4-3,NA,TRBJ2-1,NA,TGCGCCAGCAGCCAAGGAAAGATGATTCCTAGCTCCTACAATGAGCAGTTCTTC,CASSQGKMIPSSYNEQFF
TRBV7-3,TRBD1,TRBJ2-3,NA,TGTGCCAGCAGCTTATCCGGGACAGGGGTCACAGATACGCAGTATTTT,CASSLSGTGVTDTQYF
TRBV12-3/TRBV12-4,TRBD2,TRBJ2-1,few,TGTGCCAGCAGCAAACTAGCGGGGGGCCTAAGTTACAATGAGCAGTTCTTC,CASSKLAGGLSYNEQFF